This is a list of T cell receptor beta chains from one sample in a study of Ad26.COV2.S vaccination and SARS-CoV-2 variants. Repertoires were generated with immunoSEQ multiplex PCR, while TCRdb's copy carries only in-frame clones and drops some. The sample holds 200,000 to 250,000 clones, 70% to 90% seen once. Material: peripheral blood, obtained in a trial of Ad26.COV2.S vaccine versus placebo. The receptors shown here come from a person aged 18-60 years who received the Ad26.COV2.S COVID-19 vaccine or a placebo. Each CDR3 is given with its conserved first and last residue. Fields, in order: clone size, V gene, D gene, J gene, CDR3 DNA, CDR3 protein. A D gene is named only where the DNA matches it firmly. Not every row has a clone size; where given, it reads once, few, many or a size class.

size: .; V: TRBV6-2/TRBV6-3; D: TRBD2; J: TRBJ2-1; DNA: TGTGCCAGCAGCCGAACCGGGACTAGCGGGAAAGTCGGCTACAATGAGCAGTTCTTC; CDR3: CASSRTGTSGKVGYNEQFF
size: .; V: TRBV2; D: .; J: TRBJ2-3; DNA: TGTGCCAGCAGTGAAGTCTACAGGGGAGGTGGCACAGATACGCAGTATTTT; CDR3: CASSEVYRGGGTDTQYF
size: .; V: TRBV6-1; D: .; J: TRBJ1-3; DNA: TGTGCCAGCAGTGAAGGAGGGTTGGGAAACACCATATATTTT; CDR3: CASSEGGLGNTIYF
size: .; V: TRBV28; D: .; J: TRBJ1-4; DNA: TGTGCCAGCAGTGTCCTTGCGTGGGAGGATAATGAAAAACTGTTTTTT; CDR3: CASSVLAWEDNEKLFF
size: once; V: TRBV5-6; D: .; J: TRBJ1-5; DNA: TGTGCCAGCAGCTTGGGCCCGGGTGGCAATCAGCCCCAGCATTTT; CDR3: CASSLGPGGNQPQHF
size: .; V: TRBV5-6; D: TRBD1; J: TRBJ1-2; DNA: TGTGCCAGCAGCAAGGAGGCAGGGGGCGAGGGCTACACCTTC; CDR3: CASSKEAGGEGYTF
size: .; V: TRBV7-2; D: .; J: TRBJ2-5; DNA: TGTGCCAGCAGCTTGCGCAGGGGAGAGACCCAGTACTTC; CDR3: CASSLRRGETQYF
size: .; V: TRBV3-1/TRBV3-2; D: .; J: TRBJ1-6; DNA: TGTGCCAGCAGCCGCACCGAGGACTCACCCCTCCACTTT; CDR3: CASSRTEDSPLHF
size: .; V: TRBV29-1; D: TRBD2; J: TRBJ2-5; DNA: TGCAGCGTCTCCAGGGGGACTAGCAGGGAGACCCAGTACTTC; CDR3: CSVSRGTSRETQYF
size: .; V: TRBV29-1; D: .; J: TRBJ2-1; DNA: TGCAGCGTTGAAATGACAGCCCCCACTGAGCAGTTCTTC; CDR3: CSVEMTAPTEQFF
size: .; V: TRBV28; D: .; J: TRBJ1-6; DNA: TGTGCCAGCAGTTCAACAGGATACTCCTATAATTCACCCCTCCACTTT; CDR3: CASSSTGYSYNSPLHF
size: .; V: TRBV3-1/TRBV3-2; D: .; J: TRBJ2-2; DNA: TGTGCCAGCAGCCAATTCGGGAGCACCGGGGAGCTGTTTTTT; CDR3: CASSQFGSTGELFF
size: .; V: TRBV11-2; D: TRBD1; J: TRBJ2-3; DNA: TGTGCCAGCAGCTCATATCCCCAGGGGGGCACAGATACGCAGTATTTT; CDR3: CASSSYPQGGTDTQYF
size: .; V: TRBV19; D: TRBD2; J: TRBJ2-7; DNA: TGTGCCAGTAGTCCTCGGACTAGCGGGCCTTACGAGCAGTACTTC; CDR3: CASSPRTSGPYEQYF
size: once; V: TRBV7-9; D: .; J: TRBJ1-2; DNA: TGTGCCAGCAGCCGGACCGACTATGGCTACACCTTC; CDR3: CASSRTDYGYTF
size: few; V: TRBV7-2; D: TRBD1; J: TRBJ1-2; DNA: TGTGCCAGCAGCACGACAGGGGGAAACTATGGCTACACCTTC; CDR3: CASSTTGGNYGYTF
size: .; V: TRBV18; D: .; J: TRBJ1-1; DNA: TGTGCCAGCTCACCCCAAAGCGGGAACACTGAAGCTTTCTTT; CDR3: CASSPQSGNTEAFF
size: .; V: TRBV9; D: .; J: TRBJ1-1; DNA: TGTGCCAGCAGCGTAGAAGGGGGGGACACTGAAGCTTTCTTT; CDR3: CASSVEGGDTEAFF
size: .; V: TRBV4-3; D: TRBD1; J: TRBJ1-5; DNA: TGCGCCAGCAGCCAAGGGACAGGAATTCAGCCCCAGCATTTT; CDR3: CASSQGTGIQPQHF
size: .; V: TRBV15; D: .; J: TRBJ1-1; DNA: TGTGCCACCAGCCCGGACCGCCTGAGGGCTTTCTTT; CDR3: CATSPDRLRAFF
size: .; V: TRBV28; D: .; J: TRBJ1-2; DNA: TGTGCCAGCAGCCCCCCCAGGGAGGGCTACACCTTC; CDR3: CASSPPREGYTF
size: .; V: TRBV7-6; D: TRBD1; J: TRBJ2-4; DNA: TGTGCCAGCAGCTTAGGACAGGGGAGGACGGCCAAAAACATTCAGTACTTC; CDR3: CASSLGQGRTAKNIQYF
size: .; V: TRBV19; D: .; J: TRBJ1-1; DNA: TGTGCCAGTAGTATATTTGCCCAAATGAACACTGAAGCTTTCTTT; CDR3: CASSIFAQMNTEAFF
size: once; V: TRBV29-1; D: .; J: TRBJ2-7; DNA: TGCAGCGTGACGGTGGTAGGTTACGAGCAGTACTTC; CDR3: CSVTVVGYEQYF
size: .; V: TRBV19; D: .; J: TRBJ2-7; DNA: TGTGCCAGTAGTCCGGGACTGCTCAGGAGCTACGAGCAGTACTTC; CDR3: CASSPGLLRSYEQYF
size: .; V: TRBV5-1; D: TRBD2; J: TRBJ2-7; DNA: TGCGCCAGCAGCTTGACTAGCGGGATAGGGAACGAGCAGTACTTC; CDR3: CASSLTSGIGNEQYF
size: .; V: TRBV9; D: TRBD2; J: TRBJ2-5; DNA: TGTGCCAGCAGCCTTGGGACTAGCGGATGGGAGACCCAGTACTTC; CDR3: CASSLGTSGWETQYF